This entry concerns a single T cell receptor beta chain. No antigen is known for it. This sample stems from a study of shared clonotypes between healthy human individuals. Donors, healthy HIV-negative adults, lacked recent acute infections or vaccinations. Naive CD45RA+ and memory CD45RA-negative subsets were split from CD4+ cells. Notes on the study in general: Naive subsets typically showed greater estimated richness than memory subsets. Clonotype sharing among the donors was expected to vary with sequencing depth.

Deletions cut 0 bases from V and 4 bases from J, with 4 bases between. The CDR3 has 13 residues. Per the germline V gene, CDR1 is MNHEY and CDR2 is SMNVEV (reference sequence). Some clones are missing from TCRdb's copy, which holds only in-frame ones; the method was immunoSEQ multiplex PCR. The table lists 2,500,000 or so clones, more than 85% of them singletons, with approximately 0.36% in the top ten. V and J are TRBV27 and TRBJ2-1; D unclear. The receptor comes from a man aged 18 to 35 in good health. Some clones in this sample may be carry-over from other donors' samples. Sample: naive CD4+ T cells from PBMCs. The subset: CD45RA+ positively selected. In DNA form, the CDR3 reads TGTGCCAGCAGTTTATCATATTACAATGAGCAGTTCTTC. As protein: CASSLSYYNEQFF.